This T cell receptor (beta chain) appears in the sequencing data of a study of CD8+ T cells in alopecia areata. On the study more broadly: The study gave treated patients oral tofacitinib at 5 to 10 mg twice daily.

Trimming at V came to 4 bases and at J to 6 bases, leaving 6 bases not matched to a gene. The CDR3 consists of 13 residues. In germline, CDR1 is SQVTM, CDR2 ANQGSEA. cDNA reverse transcribed from extracted RNA served as the sequencing template. TCRdb's table, derived via immunoSEQ multiplex PCR, lists solely in-frame clones and lacks some. The data contain around 140,000 clones, around half of them singletons. This clone has just a few counts. Treatment meaning: oral pan-JAK inhibitor, 5-10 mg twice daily. The source is a human donor with alopecia areata. The source was CD8+ T cells sorted from blood, collected at week 4, from a patient treated with tofacitinib. V is TRBV29-1 and J is TRBJ2-7, with TRBD1 matching 10 bases. DNA for the CDR3: TGCAGCGTTGCGGGACAGGGGACCTCCGAGCAGTACTTC. Residues: CSVAGQGTSEQYF.